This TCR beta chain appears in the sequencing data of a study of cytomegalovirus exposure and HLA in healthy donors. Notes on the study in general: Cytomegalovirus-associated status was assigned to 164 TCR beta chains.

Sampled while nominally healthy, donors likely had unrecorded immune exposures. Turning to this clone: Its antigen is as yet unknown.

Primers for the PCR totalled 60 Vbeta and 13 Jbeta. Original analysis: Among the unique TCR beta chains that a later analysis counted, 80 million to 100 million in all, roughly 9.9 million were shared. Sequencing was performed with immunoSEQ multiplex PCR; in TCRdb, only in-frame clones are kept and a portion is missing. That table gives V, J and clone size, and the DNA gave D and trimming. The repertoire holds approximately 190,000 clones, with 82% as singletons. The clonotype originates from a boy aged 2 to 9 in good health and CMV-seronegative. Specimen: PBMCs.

CDR3 sequence (DNA): TGCGCCAGCAGCCCTACGGAGGGCGGCTACACCTTC. Translating it yields CASSPTEGGYTF. The chain employs TRBV5-1 and TRBJ1-2; D is unresolved. V was shortened by 4 bases and J by 8 bases, with 12 bases between the two germline ends. CDR3 length: 12 amino acids. Germline assignment: CDR1 SGHRS and CDR2 YFSETQ.